This T cell receptor beta chain was recorded in a study of blood T cell repertoires in COVID-19. Study details: The samples span acute and convalescent COVID-19 from the United States, Italy and Spain. Sample material is recorded as cDNA or gDNA derived from T cells, B-cell-depleted T cells, or PBMCs.

From germline, CDR1 is LGHDT and CDR2 YNNKEL (reference sequence). After removal of 4 bases from V and 6 bases from J, the junction contained 7 bases not matched to a gene. The CDR3 is made up of 15 amino acids. Original handling: Cell counts per sample came from amplifying reference gene primers. Some clones are missing from TCRdb's copy, which holds only in-frame ones; the method was immunoSEQ multiplex PCR. V, J and clone size derive from that table, while D and trimming were established from the DNA sequence. The sample contains a few hundred thousand clones, 85% to 90% of which appear only once.

Sequencing used peripheral blood. This TCR came from a man between 60 and 75 years old who had recovered from COVID-19. This rearrangement joins TRBV3-1 (or the pseudogene TRBV3-2) to TRBJ2-7; 12 nucleotides align to TRBD2. The CDR3 sequence: CASSRSSGGVREQYF. In DNA form, the CDR3 reads TGTGCCAGCAGCCGCTCTAGCGGGGGGGTGCGCGAGCAGTACTTC.